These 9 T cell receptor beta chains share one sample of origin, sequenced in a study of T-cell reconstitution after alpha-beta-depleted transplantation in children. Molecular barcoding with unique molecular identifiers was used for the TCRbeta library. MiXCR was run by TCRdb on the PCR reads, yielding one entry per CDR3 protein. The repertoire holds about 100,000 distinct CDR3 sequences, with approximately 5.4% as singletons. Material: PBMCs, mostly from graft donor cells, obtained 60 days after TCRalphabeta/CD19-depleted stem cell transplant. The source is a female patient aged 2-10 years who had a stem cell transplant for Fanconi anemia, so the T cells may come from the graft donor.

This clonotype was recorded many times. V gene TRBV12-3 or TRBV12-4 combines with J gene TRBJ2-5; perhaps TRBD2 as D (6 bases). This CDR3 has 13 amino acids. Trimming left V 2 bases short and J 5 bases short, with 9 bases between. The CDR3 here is CASSLWGEETQYF. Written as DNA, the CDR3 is TGTGCCAGCAGTTTATGGGGGGAGGAGACCCAGTACTTC.

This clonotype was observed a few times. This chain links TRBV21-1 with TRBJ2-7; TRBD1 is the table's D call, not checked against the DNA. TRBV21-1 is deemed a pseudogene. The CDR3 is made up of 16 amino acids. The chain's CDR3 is CAGTSGLGDKRDEQYF. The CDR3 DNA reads TGTGCCGGTACCTCGGGACTGGGTGACAAACGAGACGAGCAGTACTTC.

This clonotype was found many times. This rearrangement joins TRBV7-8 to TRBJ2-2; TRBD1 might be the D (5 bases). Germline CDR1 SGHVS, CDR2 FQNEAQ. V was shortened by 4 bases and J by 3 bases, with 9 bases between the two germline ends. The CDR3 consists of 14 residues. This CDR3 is CASSSGSYTGELFF. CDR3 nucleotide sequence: TGTGCCAGCAGCTCAGGGTCCTACACCGGGGAGCTGTTTTTT.

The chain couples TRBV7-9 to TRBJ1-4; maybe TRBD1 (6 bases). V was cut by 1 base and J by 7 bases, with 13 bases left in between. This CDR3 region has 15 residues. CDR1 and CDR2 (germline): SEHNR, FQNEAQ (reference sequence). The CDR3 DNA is TGTGCCAGCAGCTTAGGCAACAGGGCCAGTGAAAAACTGTTTTTT. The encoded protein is CASSLGNRASEKLFF.

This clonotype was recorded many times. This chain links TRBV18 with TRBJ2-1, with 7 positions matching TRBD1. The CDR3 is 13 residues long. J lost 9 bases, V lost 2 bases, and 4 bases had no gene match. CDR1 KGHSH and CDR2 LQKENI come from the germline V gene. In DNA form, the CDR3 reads TGTGCCAGCTCACCATCGACAGGGACTGAGCAGTTCTTC. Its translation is CASSPSTGTEQFF.

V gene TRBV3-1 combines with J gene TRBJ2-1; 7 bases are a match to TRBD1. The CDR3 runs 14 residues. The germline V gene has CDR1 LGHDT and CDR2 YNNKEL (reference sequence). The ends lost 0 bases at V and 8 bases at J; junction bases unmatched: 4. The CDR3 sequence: CASSQEVTGHEQFF. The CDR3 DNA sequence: TGTGCCAGCAGCCAAGAAGTGACAGGGCATGAGCAGTTCTTC.

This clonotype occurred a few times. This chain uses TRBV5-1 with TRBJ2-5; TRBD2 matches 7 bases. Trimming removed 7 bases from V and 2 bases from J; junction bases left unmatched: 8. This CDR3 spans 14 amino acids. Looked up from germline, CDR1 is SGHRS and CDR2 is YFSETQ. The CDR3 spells CASGWTGGQETQYF. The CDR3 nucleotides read TGCGCCAGCGGATGGACGGGAGGACAAGAGACCCAGTACTTC.

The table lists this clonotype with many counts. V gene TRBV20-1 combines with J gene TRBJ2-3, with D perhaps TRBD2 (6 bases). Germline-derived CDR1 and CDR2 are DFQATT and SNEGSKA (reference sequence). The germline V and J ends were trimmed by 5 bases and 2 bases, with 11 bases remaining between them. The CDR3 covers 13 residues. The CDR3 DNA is TGCAGTGCTCGGCGGGGATACACAGATACGCAGTATTTT. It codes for CSARRGYTDTQYF.

The CDR3 sequence is CASSNPSGLERDTQYF. CDR3 nucleotides: TGTGCCAGCAGCAACCCCTCGGGACTAGAGCGGGATACGCAGTATTTT. The V call is TRBV7-6, the J call TRBJ2-3, with 8 bases fitting TRBD2. The CDR3 runs 16 residues. With V trimmed by 5 bases and J by 6 bases, 13 bases remained unmatched. The germline V gene encodes CDR1 SGHVS and CDR2 FNYEAQ.